The 8 T cell receptor beta chains below were found in one sample sequenced in a study of cytomegalovirus exposure and HLA in healthy donors. With 60 Vbeta and 13 Jbeta primers, the PCR was carried out. TCRdb's copy holds only in-frame clones and misses some; the assay was immunoSEQ multiplex PCR. The sample gives nearly 110,000 clones, around 73% of which show up once; roughly 7.8% is in the top ten. Sequences were obtained from PBMCs. These receptors all stem from a man aged 25 to 40 in good health and CMV-seronegative.

This chain connects TRBV5-4 to TRBJ1-2, with unresolved D. V was clipped by 0 bases and J by 8 bases, with 11 bases between them. This CDR3 has 13 residues. Germline CDR1 is SGHNT and CDR2 is YYREEE (reference sequence). The CDR3 sequence is CASSLELARGYTF. Written as DNA, the CDR3 is TGTGCCAGCAGCTTGGAGCTGGCGAGGGGCTACACCTTC.

Remarks on this clone: This sample includes further DNA sequences coding for the same CDR3. The chain couples TRBV9 to TRBJ1-3; 10 bases align to TRBD1. Germline CDR1 reads SGDLS; CDR2 reads YYNGEE. CDR3 size: 15 residues. V shed 3 bases, J shed 2 bases, and the junction held 2 bases outside the gene matches. For the CDR3, the DNA is TGTGCCAGCAGCGCGACAGGGGGCGCTGGAAACACCATATATTTT. This codes for CASSATGGAGNTIYF.

The V call is TRBV15, the J call TRBJ2-5; TRBD2 matches 9 bases. CDR3 length: 15 residues. V gave up 1 base and J gave up 5 bases; unmatched junction bases: 5. Germline CDR1 and CDR2: LNHNV and YYDKDF (reference sequence). In DNA form, the CDR3 reads TGTGCCACCAGCAGAGGAGCGGGAGGTCAGGAGACCCAGTACTTC. Amino acids: CATSRGAGGQETQYF.

This clone was seen only once. The rearrangement links TRBV27 to TRBJ2-7; perhaps TRBD2 as D (6 bases). The ends were cut back, 5 bases at V and 2 bases at J, with 13 bases in the middle. Germline V CDR1 and CDR2: MNHEY, SMNVEV (reference sequence). This CDR3 contains 14 residues. CDR3 residues: CASSRLGGPYEQYF. CDR3 DNA: TGTGCCAGCAGTCGCCTCGGGGGACCCTACGAGCAGTACTTC.

The table lists this clone with a few counts. V gene TRBV7-5 combines with J gene TRBJ2-5; the table assigns TRBD2, which was not confirmed against the DNA. TRBV7-5 is a recognized pseudogene. The CDR3 covers 13 residues. The CDR3 DNA reads as TGTGCCAGCAGCTTAGGAGGTTGGGAGACCCAGTACTTC. Translating it yields CASSLGGWETQYF.

The chain has TRBV7-2 and TRBJ1-3; maybe TRBD1 (6 bases). V shed 1 base and J shed 0 bases, with 13 bases lying between them. Germline loops: CDR1 SGHTA, CDR2 FQGNSA. The CDR3 runs 17 residues. The CDR3 here is CASSLGTGPRSGNTIYF. The CDR3 DNA follows: TGTGCCAGCAGCTTAGGTACAGGGCCTCGCTCTGGAAACACCATATATTTT.

V usage is TRBV6-1 and J usage is TRBJ1-2, with 7 bases identical to TRBD1. With V trimmed by 7 bases and J by 4 bases, 12 bases remained unmatched. Germline assignment: CDR1 MNHNS and CDR2 SASEGT. The CDR3 contains 15 residues. The CDR3 here is CASNFNPGGAYGYTF. The CDR3 DNA follows: TGTGCCAGCAATTTTAATCCAGGGGGTGCCTATGGCTACACCTTC.

This clone was detected a few times. The rearrangement joins TRBV10-1 to TRBJ2-7; TRBD1 aligns across 9 bases. Germline assignment: CDR1 WNHNN and CDR2 SYGVQD (reference sequence). The CDR3 is made up of 14 amino acids. V lost 4 bases, J lost 2 bases, and 3 bases stayed unmatched. The CDR3 DNA reads TGCGCCAGCAGTGCCGGGACAGGGACCTACGAGCAGTACTTC. This codes for CASSAGTGTYEQYF.